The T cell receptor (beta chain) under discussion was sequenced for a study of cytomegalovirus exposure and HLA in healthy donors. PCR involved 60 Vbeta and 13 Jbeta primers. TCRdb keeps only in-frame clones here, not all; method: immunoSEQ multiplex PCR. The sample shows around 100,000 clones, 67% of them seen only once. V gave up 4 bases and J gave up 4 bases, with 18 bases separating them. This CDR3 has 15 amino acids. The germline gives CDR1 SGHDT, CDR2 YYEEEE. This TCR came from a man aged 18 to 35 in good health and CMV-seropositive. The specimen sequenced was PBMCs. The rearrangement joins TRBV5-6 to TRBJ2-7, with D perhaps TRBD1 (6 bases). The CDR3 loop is CASSPGPGTQYEQYV. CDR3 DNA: TGTGCCAGCAGCCCAGGACCCGGGACACAGTACGAGCAGTACGTC.